This T cell receptor beta chain emerged from a study of PD-L1 blockade in urothelial cancer. Turning to the study itself: Most patients, about 85% of the roughly 30, were males with bladder-origin cancer. Blood gave a median about 150,000 T cells. Patients' prior chemotherapy regimens numbered 0 to 3.

The assay was immunoSEQ multiplex PCR, and TCRdb's table has in-frame clones only and misses some. The sample yields around 100,000 clones, around 93% seen once. It was locally advanced or metastatic urothelial carcinoma that patients had. Germline loops: CDR1 MNHNS, CDR2 SASEGT. The ends were cut back, 3 bases at V and 0 bases at J, with 9 bases in the middle. CDR3 length: 15 amino acids. The chain recombines TRBV6-1 with TRBJ1-5, with TRBD1 as a possible D gene (6 bases). This sample comprised PBMCs, obtained around atezolizumab (anti-PD-L1) treatment. The receptor was derived from an elderly woman with urothelial cancer. CDR3 nucleotides: TGTGCCAGCAGTGACGGACAGACTAGCAATCAGCCCCAGCATTTT. This encodes CASSDGQTSNQPQHF.